Listed here are 10 T cell receptor beta chains from one sample, sequenced in a study of T cell responses to AZD1222 COVID-19 vaccine. This table comes from immunoSEQ multiplex PCR, and its TCRdb copy is limited to in-frame clones, with some not included. The table has around 140,000 clones, 91% seen once; the top ten hold around 1.9%. This specimen was peripheral blood, taken 28 days after the second AZD1222 dose. These receptors all stem from an adult who received the AZD1222 COVID-19 vaccine.

This clone turned up a few times. V usage is TRBV6-4 and J usage is TRBJ1-2; D ambiguous. The CDR3 is made up of 13 amino acids. Trimming stripped 8 bases from V and 3 bases from J, with 13 bases between. CDR1 and CDR2 (germline): MRHNA, SNTAGT. The CDR3 region is CASASREHYGYTF. In DNA form, the CDR3 reads TGTGCCAGCGCTTCTAGGGAGCACTATGGCTACACCTTC.

This chain uses TRBV29-1 with TRBJ1-5, with TRBD1 identical over 11 bases. The ends lost 5 bases at V and 5 bases at J; junction bases unmatched: 2. This CDR3 has 13 residues. The germline V gene has CDR1 SQVTM and CDR2 ANQGSEA. CDR3 sequence: CSVRDRGDQPQHF. CDR3 in DNA: TGCAGCGTTAGGGACAGGGGGGATCAGCCCCAGCATTTT.

The chain recombines TRBV3-1 (or the pseudogene TRBV3-2) with TRBJ1-5, with 9 bases fitting TRBD1. This CDR3 region has 14 residues. V gave up 4 bases and J gave up 6 bases; unmatched junction bases: 4. Per the germline V gene, CDR1 is LGHDT and CDR2 is YNNKEL (reference sequence). CDR3 protein: CASSRTGGGQPQHF. Here the CDR3 DNA reads TGTGCCAGCAGCCGCACAGGGGGCGGTCAGCCCCAGCATTTT.

This CDR3 reads CASSLSLTGMNSPLHF. The CDR3 DNA reads as TGTGCCAGCAGCTTGAGCCTGACAGGGATGAATTCACCCCTCCACTTT. V gene TRBV5-5 combines with J gene TRBJ1-6, with 7 positions matching TRBD1. The CDR3 runs to 16 residues. Germline assignment: CDR1 SGHKS and CDR2 YYEKEE (reference sequence). The trim removed 1 base at V and 7 bases at J, leaving 8 bases unmatched.

The chain uses TRBV6-1 and TRBJ1-2; the match to TRBD1 covers 11 bases. V lost 2 bases and J lost 4; bases outside the gene matches: 3. Looked up from germline, CDR1 is MNHNS and CDR2 is SASEGT. The CDR3 spans 15 residues. In nucleotides, the CDR3 is TGTGCCAGCAGTGAAAGGACAGGGGGCGGCTATGGCTACACCTTC. Translation gives CASSERTGGGYGYTF.

The chain combines TRBV19 with TRBJ1-1; D remains unclear. Trimming shortened V by 5 bases and J by 4 bases, and 17 bases separated the two germline ends. Germline CDR1 LNHDA, CDR2 SQIVND (reference sequence). This CDR3 has 15 amino acids. The CDR3 sequence: CASSSKTSLSTEAFF. CDR3 coding DNA: TGTGCCAGTAGTTCCAAGACTTCCCTGAGCACTGAAGCTTTCTTT.

The chain joins TRBV5-8 to TRBJ2-1; 7 positions agree with TRBD1. The V gene end was trimmed by 2 bases and the J gene end by 7 bases; junction bases not matched to a gene: 9. The CDR3 has 15 amino acids. The germline V gene encodes CDR1 SGHTS and CDR2 YDEGEE. The CDR3 bases are TGTGCCAGCAGCTTTCACAAGGGGGCGGTGAATGAGCAGTTCTTC. Its protein product is CASSFHKGAVNEQFF.

The rearrangement uses TRBV4-1 and TRBJ2-7; 10 nucleotides agree with TRBD1. V trimming: 2 bases; J trimming: 2 bases; junction bases outside the gene matches: 3. Germline-derived CDR1 and CDR2 are MGHRA and YSYEKL. There are 15 residues in the CDR3. The CDR3 sequence: CASSQRQGATYEQYF. The CDR3 DNA reads TGCGCCAGCAGCCAACGACAGGGGGCCACCTACGAGCAGTACTTC.

The chain recombines TRBV2 with TRBJ1-4; perhaps TRBD1 as D (6 bases). The germline V gene has CDR1 SNHLY and CDR2 FYNNEI. The CDR3 runs to 13 residues. Trimming cost V 6 bases and J 5 bases, with 10 bases left between them. Here the CDR3 reads CASRRGGNEKLFF. The CDR3 nucleotides are TGTGCCAGCAGGAGGGGGGGCAATGAAAAACTGTTTTTT. Full variable domain (remainder filled in from reference TRBV2 and TRBJ1-4): EPEVTQTPSHQVTQMGQEVILRCVPISNHLYFYWYRQILGQKVEFLVSFYNNEISEKSEIFDDQFSVERPDGSNFTLKIRSTKLEDSAMYFCASRRGGNEKLFFGSGTQLSVL.

This rearrangement joins TRBV5-1 to TRBJ1-2; 8 bases match TRBD1. V was clipped by 4 bases and J by 6 bases; unmatched bases: 8. This CDR3 region has 14 residues. Germline V lookup: CDR1 SGHRS, CDR2 YFSETQ. CDR3 DNA sequence: TGCGCCAGCAGCCCGGGGGCAGGGGGCAATGGCTACACCTTC. Its protein product is CASSPGAGGNGYTF.